These 6 T cell receptor beta chains originate from one sample sequenced in a study of control samples from healthy donors and cancer patients. The protocol was immunoSEQ multiplex PCR, while the TCRdb copy is restricted to in-frame clones and leaves out a portion. The sample holds tens of thousands of clones, 80% to 95% seen once. The sample consisted of blood. The receptors here all came from a woman aged 45-65 years in good health.

V and J are TRBV5-1 and TRBJ1-4; D is ambiguous. Trimming left V 3 bases short and J 8 bases short, with 14 bases between. CDR3 length equals 14 residues. Looked up from germline, CDR1 is SGHRS and CDR2 is YFSETQ. CDR3 residues: CASSYGGGIEKLFF. The CDR3 nucleotides read TGCGCCAGCAGCTACGGTGGAGGGATCGAAAAACTGTTTTTT.

This chain links TRBV27 with TRBJ2-1; D not certain. V was pared by 5 bases and J by 3 bases, with 20 bases between. CDR3 length: 17 residues. Germline CDR1 and CDR2: MNHEY and SMNVEV (reference sequence). The DNA for the CDR3 is TGTGCCAGCAGTACCTCGAAACAGTCGAGGCTCTACAATGAGCAGTTCTTC. It is translated as CASSTSKQSRLYNEQFF.

The chain couples TRBV7-6 to TRBJ1-1; TRBD1 might be the D (6 bases). Trimming stripped 3 bases from V and 4 bases from J, with 12 bases between. This CDR3 has 14 residues. Germline V gene sequence: CDR1 SGHVS, CDR2 FNYEAQ. The CDR3 nucleotides read TGTGCCAGCAGCTTGAATTCAGGGGTCACTGAAGCTTTCTTT. Amino acid sequence: CASSLNSGVTEAFF.

The chain employs TRBV5-1 and TRBJ1-1; D may be TRBD1 (5 bases). The CDR3 consists of 16 residues. Looked up from germline, CDR1 is SGHRS and CDR2 is YFSETQ. The V gene lost 5 bases and the J gene lost 2 bases, with 19 bases spanning the gap. The CDR3 here is CASRKTQQGSNTEAFF. The CDR3 DNA follows: TGCGCCAGCAGAAAAACTCAGCAGGGTTCTAACACTGAAGCTTTCTTT.

The chain has TRBV9 and TRBJ2-2; the match to TRBD1 covers 7 bases. In germline, CDR1 is SGDLS, CDR2 YYNGEE. The CDR3 consists of 16 residues. Trimming removed 3 bases from V and 3 bases from J; junction bases left unmatched: 8. CDR3 residues: CASSAGTAMDTGELFF. The CDR3 nucleotides are TGTGCCAGCAGCGCCGGGACAGCTATGGACACCGGGGAGCTGTTTTTT.

The CDR3 sequence: CASSLAVGGSEAFF. DNA for the CDR3: TGCGCCAGCAGCTTGGCAGTAGGGGGCTCCGAAGCTTTCTTT. The chain employs TRBV5-1 and TRBJ1-1; TRBD1 aligns across 7 bases. Germline CDR1 SGHRS, CDR2 YFSETQ. CDR3 size: 14 residues. The trim removed 0 bases at V and 8 bases at J, leaving 7 bases unmatched. The full variable domain, rest sourced from reference TRBV5-1 and TRBJ1-1, is KAGVTQTPRYLIKTRGQQVTLSCSPISGHRSVSWYQQTPGQGLQFLFEYFSETQRNKGNFPGRFSGRQFSNSRSEMNVSTLELGDSALYLCASSLAVGGSEAFFGQGTRLTVV.